A selection of T cell receptor beta chains follows, all from one sample in a study of blood T cell repertoires in COVID-19. TCRdb's table, derived via immunoSEQ multiplex PCR, lists solely in-frame clones and lacks some. This sample carries some 140,000 clones, approximately 80% of them seen once, and the ten largest clones take about 12%. Sequenced sample: peripheral blood. Receptor source: a woman aged 55-70 years with COVID-19, enrolled during active disease. Each CDR3 is given with its conserved first and last residue. The order of the fields is D gene, clone size, V gene, J gene, CDR3 protein, CDR3 DNA. D genes are given only for firm matches. Some rows mark clone size as missing; the rest say once, few, many or name a class of expanded clone.

d_call: TRBD1; clone_size: -; v_call: TRBV2; j_call: TRBJ1-5; cdr3_aa: CASTRQGPDQPQHF; cdr3_nt: TGTGCCAGCACCCGACAGGGTCCGGATCAGCCCCAGCATTTT
d_call: -; clone_size: -; v_call: TRBV7-9; j_call: TRBJ1-3; cdr3_aa: CASRPGQQASLLSGNTIYF; cdr3_nt: TGTGCCAGCAGGCCCGGACAGCAAGCCTCTCTCCTCTCTGGAAACACCATATATTTT
d_call: TRBD2; clone_size: -; v_call: TRBV14; j_call: TRBJ2-2; cdr3_aa: CASSLKPLAGRGTGELFF; cdr3_nt: TGTGCCAGCAGCCTCAAACCTCTAGCGGGACGGGGGACCGGGGAGCTGTTTTTT
d_call: -; clone_size: -; v_call: TRBV6-5; j_call: TRBJ1-3; cdr3_aa: CASRLAGQGNTIYF; cdr3_nt: TGTGCCAGCAGGTTGGCAGGACAGGGAAACACCATATATTTT
d_call: TRBD1; clone_size: -; v_call: TRBV19; j_call: TRBJ1-2; cdr3_aa: CASSIWGTGGYYGYTF; cdr3_nt: TGTGCCAGTAGTATATGGGGGACAGGGGGGTACTATGGCTACACCTTC
d_call: -; clone_size: -; v_call: TRBV19; j_call: TRBJ2-1; cdr3_aa: CASTSGSSPNEQFF; cdr3_nt: TGTGCCAGTACATCGGGAAGTAGTCCCAATGAGCAGTTCTTC
d_call: -; clone_size: -; v_call: TRBV11-3; j_call: TRBJ2-2; cdr3_aa: CASSPTGSRTGELFF; cdr3_nt: TGTGCCAGCAGCCCAACAGGGTCTCGCACCGGGGAGCTGTTTTTT
d_call: -; clone_size: -; v_call: TRBV6-5; j_call: TRBJ1-5; cdr3_aa: CASKGQGGNQPQHF; cdr3_nt: TGTGCCAGCAAGGGACAAGGTGGCAATCAGCCCCAGCATTTT
d_call: TRBD2; clone_size: many; v_call: TRBV6-2/TRBV6-3; j_call: TRBJ2-1; cdr3_aa: CASSYSPTSGIYNEQFF; cdr3_nt: TGTGCCAGCAGTTACTCCCCGACTAGCGGGATTTACAATGAGCAGTTCTTC
d_call: -; clone_size: -; v_call: TRBV11-1; j_call: TRBJ1-4; cdr3_aa: CASSRGTNANEKLFF; cdr3_nt: TGTGCCAGCAGTCGTGGGACAAATGCTAATGAAAAACTGTTTTTT
d_call: -; clone_size: -; v_call: TRBV2; j_call: TRBJ1-3; cdr3_aa: CASRRNDSPRNTIYF; cdr3_nt: TGTGCCAGCAGACGAAACGACAGCCCTAGAAACACCATATATTTT
d_call: -; clone_size: -; v_call: TRBV6-1; j_call: TRBJ2-3; cdr3_aa: CASSEYKGVGTDTQYF; cdr3_nt: TGTGCCAGCAGTGAATATAAGGGGGTCGGGACAGATACGCAGTATTTT
d_call: TRBD2; clone_size: many; v_call: TRBV7-9; j_call: TRBJ2-5; cdr3_aa: CASSHPRTSGGIGETQYF; cdr3_nt: TGTGCCAGCAGCCACCCTAGGACTAGCGGGGGGATTGGGGAGACCCAGTACTTC
d_call: -; clone_size: -; v_call: TRBV12-3/TRBV12-4; j_call: TRBJ2-2; cdr3_aa: CASTLRVPGELFF; cdr3_nt: TGTGCCAGCACCCTCAGGGTCCCCGGGGAGCTGTTTTTT
d_call: TRBD2; clone_size: -; v_call: TRBV6-6; j_call: TRBJ2-3; cdr3_aa: CASSSRRLAGERPSTDTQYF; cdr3_nt: TGTGCCAGCAGCTCTCGACGGCTAGCGGGAGAGAGGCCTAGCACAGATACGCAGTATTTT
d_call: TRBD2; clone_size: -; v_call: TRBV9; j_call: TRBJ2-2; cdr3_aa: CASSALAGGPGGELFF; cdr3_nt: TGTGCCAGCAGCGCCCTAGCGGGAGGGCCTGGCGGGGAGCTGTTTTTT
d_call: TRBD2; clone_size: -; v_call: TRBV2; j_call: TRBJ2-3; cdr3_aa: CASRAGTSGEGTDTQYF; cdr3_nt: TGTGCCAGCAGGGCCGGGACTAGCGGGGAGGGTACAGATACGCAGTATTTT
d_call: TRBD2; clone_size: -; v_call: TRBV5-1; j_call: TRBJ2-3; cdr3_aa: CASSLVGGGRSTSTDTQYF; cdr3_nt: TGCGCCAGCAGCTTGGTTGGCGGGGGGCGCTCTACTAGCACAGATACGCAGTATTTT
d_call: TRBD2; clone_size: -; v_call: TRBV6-5; j_call: TRBJ2-1; cdr3_aa: CASLLAGGNEQFF; cdr3_nt: TGTGCCAGCCTCCTAGCGGGTGGGAATGAGCAGTTCTTC
d_call: TRBD1; clone_size: -; v_call: TRBV30; j_call: TRBJ1-5; cdr3_aa: CAWSGQGGQPQHF; cdr3_nt: TGTGCCTGGAGCGGACAGGGCGGTCAGCCCCAGCATTTT
d_call: -; clone_size: -; v_call: TRBV7-7; j_call: TRBJ2-5; cdr3_aa: CASSLAYQETQYF; cdr3_nt: TGTGCCAGCAGCTTAGCGTATCAAGAGACCCAGTACTTC
d_call: TRBD1; clone_size: -; v_call: TRBV27; j_call: TRBJ1-1; cdr3_aa: CASSLLGTGEAFF; cdr3_nt: TGTGCCAGCAGTTTATTAGGGACAGGGGAGGCTTTCTTT
d_call: TRBD1; clone_size: -; v_call: TRBV5-1; j_call: TRBJ1-3; cdr3_aa: CASSLAGQGTSSGNTIYF; cdr3_nt: TGCGCCAGCAGCTTGGCGGGACAGGGGACCTCCTCTGGAAACACCATATATTTT
d_call: TRBD2; clone_size: -; v_call: TRBV9; j_call: TRBJ2-3; cdr3_aa: CASTVAGGPTDTQYF; cdr3_nt: TGTGCCAGCACGGTAGCGGGAGGGCCAACAGATACGCAGTATTTT
d_call: TRBD2; clone_size: -; v_call: TRBV28; j_call: TRBJ2-1; cdr3_aa: CASSTSGNSYNEQFF; cdr3_nt: TGTGCCAGCAGTACTAGCGGTAACTCCTACAATGAGCAGTTCTTC
d_call: TRBD1; clone_size: -; v_call: TRBV19; j_call: TRBJ1-5; cdr3_aa: CASSDRGVAQPQHF; cdr3_nt: TGTGCCAGTAGTGACAGGGGGGTGGCTCAGCCCCAGCATTTT
d_call: -; clone_size: few; v_call: TRBV19; j_call: TRBJ1-1; cdr3_aa: CASTNRFGGSTEAFF; cdr3_nt: TGTGCCAGTACTAATAGGTTCGGGGGGAGTACTGAAGCTTTCTTT
d_call: TRBD1; clone_size: -; v_call: TRBV2; j_call: TRBJ1-6; cdr3_aa: CASSSGQGGNSPLHF; cdr3_nt: TGTGCCAGCAGCAGCGGACAGGGAGGGAATTCACCCCTCCACTTT
d_call: -; clone_size: -; v_call: TRBV5-4; j_call: TRBJ1-1; cdr3_aa: CASSLEQLGEAFF; cdr3_nt: TGTGCCAGCAGCTTGGAACAGCTCGGTGAAGCTTTCTTT
d_call: -; clone_size: -; v_call: TRBV9; j_call: TRBJ1-3; cdr3_aa: CASSESPRSGNTIYF; cdr3_nt: TGTGCCAGCAGCGAGAGTCCTCGCTCTGGAAACACCATATATTTT
d_call: -; clone_size: -; v_call: TRBV7-8; j_call: TRBJ1-4; cdr3_aa: CASSSVGGTSRKLFF; cdr3_nt: TGTGCCAGCAGCTCAGTGGGGGGTACATCACGAAAACTGTTTTTT
d_call: -; clone_size: -; v_call: TRBV10-1; j_call: TRBJ2-1; cdr3_aa: CASSESGGASTLNEQFF; cdr3_nt: TGCGCCAGCAGTGAGTCTGGGGGGGCTTCTACATTAAATGAGCAGTTCTTC
d_call: -; clone_size: -; v_call: TRBV7-6; j_call: TRBJ1-2; cdr3_aa: CASSLNKGIYGYTF; cdr3_nt: TGTGCCAGCAGCTTAAACAAGGGGATCTATGGCTACACCTTC
d_call: TRBD1; clone_size: -; v_call: TRBV9; j_call: TRBJ1-3; cdr3_aa: CASSPGVGTGRGNTIYF; cdr3_nt: TGTGCCAGCAGTCCGGGAGTTGGGACAGGGAGGGGAAACACCATATATTTT
d_call: TRBD1; clone_size: -; v_call: TRBV3-1/TRBV3-2; j_call: TRBJ1-1; cdr3_aa: CASSQGDRGANTEAFF; cdr3_nt: TGTGCCAGCAGCCAAGGCGACAGGGGGGCGAACACTGAAGCTTTCTTT
d_call: TRBD1; clone_size: -; v_call: TRBV6-5; j_call: TRBJ1-6; cdr3_aa: CASTVQGAADSPLHF; cdr3_nt: TGTGCCAGCACGGTTCAGGGGGCGGCGGATTCACCCCTCCACTTT
d_call: TRBD1; clone_size: -; v_call: TRBV7-8; j_call: TRBJ1-2; cdr3_aa: CASSLDPGGYYGYTF; cdr3_nt: TGTGCCAGCAGCTTAGACCCAGGGGGCTACTATGGCTACACCTTC
d_call: TRBD2; clone_size: -; v_call: TRBV9; j_call: TRBJ2-7; cdr3_aa: CASSPSGGSGNEQYF; cdr3_nt: TGTGCCAGCAGCCCTTCTGGCGGGAGCGGTAACGAGCAGTACTTC
d_call: TRBD1; clone_size: -; v_call: TRBV19; j_call: TRBJ2-7; cdr3_aa: CASSILGTGTDEQYF; cdr3_nt: TGTGCCAGTAGTATACTAGGGACAGGGACGGACGAGCAGTACTTC